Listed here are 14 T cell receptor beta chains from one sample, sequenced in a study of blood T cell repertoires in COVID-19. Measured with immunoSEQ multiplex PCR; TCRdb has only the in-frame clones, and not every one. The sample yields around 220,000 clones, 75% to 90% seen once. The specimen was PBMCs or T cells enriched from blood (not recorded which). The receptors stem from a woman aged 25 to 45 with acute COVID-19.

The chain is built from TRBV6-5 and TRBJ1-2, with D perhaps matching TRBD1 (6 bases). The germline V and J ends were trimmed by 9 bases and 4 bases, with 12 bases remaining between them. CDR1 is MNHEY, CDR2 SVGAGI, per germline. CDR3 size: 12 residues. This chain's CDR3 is CASSRGFYGYTF. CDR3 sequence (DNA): TGTGCCAGTTCGAGGGGGTTCTATGGCTACACCTTC.

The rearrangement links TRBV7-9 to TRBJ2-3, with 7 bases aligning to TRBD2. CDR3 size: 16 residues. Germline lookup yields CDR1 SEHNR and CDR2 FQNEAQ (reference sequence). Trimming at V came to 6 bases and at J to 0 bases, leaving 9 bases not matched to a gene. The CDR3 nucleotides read TGTGCCAGCAGTTCAGGAGCGGGGATCAGCACAGATACGCAGTATTTT. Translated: CASSSGAGISTDTQYF. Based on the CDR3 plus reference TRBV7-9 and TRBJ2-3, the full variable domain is DTGVSQNPRHKITKRGQNVTFRCDPISEHNRLYWYRQTLGQGPEFLTYFQNEAQLEKSRLLSDRFSAERPKGSFSTLEIQRTEQGDSAMYLCASSSGAGISTDTQYFGPGTRLTVL.

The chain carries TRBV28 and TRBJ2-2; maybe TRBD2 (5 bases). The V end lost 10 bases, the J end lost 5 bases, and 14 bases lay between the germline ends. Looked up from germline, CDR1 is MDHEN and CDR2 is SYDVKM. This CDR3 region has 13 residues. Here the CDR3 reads CATWGDGTGELFF. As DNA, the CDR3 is TGTGCCACCTGGGGAGACGGGACCGGGGAGCTGTTTTTT.

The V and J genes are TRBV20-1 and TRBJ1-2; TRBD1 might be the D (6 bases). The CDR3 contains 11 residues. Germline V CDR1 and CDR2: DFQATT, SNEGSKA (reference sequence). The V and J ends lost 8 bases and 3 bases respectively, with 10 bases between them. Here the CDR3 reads CSLRQDYGYTF. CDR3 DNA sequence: TGCAGTCTCCGACAGGACTATGGCTACACCTTC.

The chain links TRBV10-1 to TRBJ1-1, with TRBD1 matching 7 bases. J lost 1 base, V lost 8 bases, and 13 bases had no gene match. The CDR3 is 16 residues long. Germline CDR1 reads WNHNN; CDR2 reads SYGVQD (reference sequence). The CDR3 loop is CASPKENRGANTEAFF. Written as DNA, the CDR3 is TGCGCCAGCCCTAAGGAGAACAGGGGTGCGAACACTGAAGCTTTCTTT.

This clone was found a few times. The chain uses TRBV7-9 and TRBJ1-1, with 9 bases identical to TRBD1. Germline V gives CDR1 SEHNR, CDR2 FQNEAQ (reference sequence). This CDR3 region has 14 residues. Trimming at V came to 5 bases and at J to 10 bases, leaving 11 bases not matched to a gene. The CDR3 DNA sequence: TGTGCCAGCAGCCCGGGACAGGGCTCAGCTAGAGCTTTCTTT. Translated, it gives CASSPGQGSARAFF.

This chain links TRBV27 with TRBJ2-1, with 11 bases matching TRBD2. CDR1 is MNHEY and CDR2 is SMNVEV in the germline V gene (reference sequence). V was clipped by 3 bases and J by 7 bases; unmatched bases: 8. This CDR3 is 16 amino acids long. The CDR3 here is CASSFIAGGAGNEQFF. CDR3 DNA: TGTGCCAGCAGTTTCATAGCGGGGGGGGCCGGGAATGAGCAGTTCTTC.

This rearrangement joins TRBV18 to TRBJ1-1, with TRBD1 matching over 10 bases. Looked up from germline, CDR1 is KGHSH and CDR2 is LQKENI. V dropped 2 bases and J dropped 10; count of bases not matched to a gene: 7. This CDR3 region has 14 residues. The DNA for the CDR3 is TGTGCCAGCTCACCAACGAGAGGGGACAGGGGAGCTTTCTTT. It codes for CASSPTRGDRGAFF.

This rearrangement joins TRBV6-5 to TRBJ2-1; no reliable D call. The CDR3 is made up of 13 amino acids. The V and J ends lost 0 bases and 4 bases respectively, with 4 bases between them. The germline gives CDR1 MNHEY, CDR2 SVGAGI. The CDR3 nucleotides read TGTGCCAGCAGTTACTCAGAGTACAATGAGCAGTTCTTC. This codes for CASSYSEYNEQFF.

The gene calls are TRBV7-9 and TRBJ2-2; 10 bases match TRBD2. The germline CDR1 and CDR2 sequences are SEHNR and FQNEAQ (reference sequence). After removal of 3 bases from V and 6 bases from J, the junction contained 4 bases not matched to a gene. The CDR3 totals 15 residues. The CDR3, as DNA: TGTGCCAGCAGCTTTTCGGGACTAGCGTCCGGGGAGCTGTTTTTT. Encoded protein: CASSFSGLASGELFF.

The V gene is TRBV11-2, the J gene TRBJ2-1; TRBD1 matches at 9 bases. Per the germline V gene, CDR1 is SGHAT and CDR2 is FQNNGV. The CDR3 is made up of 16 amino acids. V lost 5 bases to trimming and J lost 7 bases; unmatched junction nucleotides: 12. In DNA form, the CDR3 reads TGTGCCAGCAGCACCTCCGGGACAGGGCTGAGGAATGAGCAGTTCTTC. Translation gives CASSTSGTGLRNEQFF.

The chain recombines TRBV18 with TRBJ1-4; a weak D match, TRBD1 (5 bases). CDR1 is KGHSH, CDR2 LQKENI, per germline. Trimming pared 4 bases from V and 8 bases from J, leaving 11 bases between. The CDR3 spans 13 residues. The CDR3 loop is CASSRGDGEKLFF. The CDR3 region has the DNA TGTGCCAGCTCACGGGGGGATGGCGAAAAACTGTTTTTT.

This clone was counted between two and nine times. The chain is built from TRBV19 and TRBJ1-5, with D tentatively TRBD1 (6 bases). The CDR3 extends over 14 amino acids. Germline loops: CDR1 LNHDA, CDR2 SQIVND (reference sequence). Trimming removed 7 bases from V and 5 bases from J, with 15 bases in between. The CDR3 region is CASKMVQGHQPQHF. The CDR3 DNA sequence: TGTGCCAGTAAGATGGTACAGGGTCATCAGCCCCAGCATTTT.

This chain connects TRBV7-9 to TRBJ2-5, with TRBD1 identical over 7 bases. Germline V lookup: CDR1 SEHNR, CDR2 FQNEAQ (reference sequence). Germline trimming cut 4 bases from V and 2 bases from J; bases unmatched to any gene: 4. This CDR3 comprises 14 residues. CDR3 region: CASSSQGVQETQYF. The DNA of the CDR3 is TGTGCCAGCAGCTCGCAGGGGGTACAAGAGACCCAGTACTTC.